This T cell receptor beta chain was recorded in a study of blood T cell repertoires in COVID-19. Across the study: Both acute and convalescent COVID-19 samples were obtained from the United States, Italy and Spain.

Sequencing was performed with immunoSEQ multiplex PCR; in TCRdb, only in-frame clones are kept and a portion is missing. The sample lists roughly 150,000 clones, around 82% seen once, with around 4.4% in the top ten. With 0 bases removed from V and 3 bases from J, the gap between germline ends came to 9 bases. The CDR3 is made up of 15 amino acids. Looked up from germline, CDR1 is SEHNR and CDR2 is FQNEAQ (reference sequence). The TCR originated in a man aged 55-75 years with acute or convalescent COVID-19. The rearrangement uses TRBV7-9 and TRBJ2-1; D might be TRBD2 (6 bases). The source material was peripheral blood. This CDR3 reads CASSLAGLYYNEQFF. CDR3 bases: TGTGCCAGCAGCTTAGCAGGACTATACTACAATGAGCAGTTCTTC.